Listed below are T cell receptor beta chains from one sample, sequenced in a study of PD-1 blockade in classical Hodgkin lymphoma. The method was immunoSEQ multiplex PCR; TCRdb's version includes in-frame clones alone and lacks a portion of them. Of roughly 26,000 clones listed, approximately 90% are singletons. This material consisted of peripheral blood mononuclear cells (PBMCs), taken at baseline. Receptor source: a human donor with classical Hodgkin lymphoma. CDR3s include the opening cysteine and the closing phenylalanine or tryptophan. A D gene is named only where the DNA matches it firmly. Some rows have no size entry. The others give once, few or many, or a class for an expanded clone.

j_call | d_call | v_call | clone_size | cdr3_aa | cdr3_nt
TRBJ2-2 | TRBD2 | TRBV12-5 | - | CASATLAGSTAGELFF | TGTGCTAGTGCCACCCTAGCGGGGTCTACCGCCGGGGAGCTGTTTTTT
TRBJ2-1 | - | TRBV27 | - | CASSFIGGSGYNEQFF | TGTGCCAGCAGTTTTATTGGAGGGTCGGGGTACAATGAGCAGTTCTTC
TRBJ2-2 | - | TRBV5-5 | - | CASSLRGGSAGELFF | TGTGCCAGCAGCTTGAGGGGCGGCTCAGCCGGGGAGCTGTTTTTT
TRBJ2-5 | - | TRBV5-1 | once | CASSLVGGAGETQYF | TGCGCCAGCAGCTTGGTCGGGGGCGCGGGAGAGACCCAGTACTTC
TRBJ2-5 | TRBD2 | TRBV5-1 | few | CASSLAGGQETQYF | TGCGCCAGCAGCTTGGCCGGGGGGCAAGAGACCCAGTACTTC
TRBJ2-3 | - | TRBV7-9 | - | CASSLTGPDTQYF | TGTGCCAGCAGCTTAACAGGGCCAGATACGCAGTATTTT
TRBJ2-7 | - | TRBV7-9 | few | CASSSLYEQYF | TGTGCCAGCAGCTCCCTCTACGAGCAGTACTTC
TRBJ1-2 | - | TRBV18 | - | CASSPPWTEKPYGYTF | TGTGCCAGCTCACCACCGTGGACAGAAAAACCCTATGGCTACACCTTC
TRBJ2-7 | TRBD1 | TRBV5-1 | - | CASSVDRGTSYEQYF | TGCGCCAGCAGCGTGGACAGGGGGACCTCCTACGAGCAGTACTTC
TRBJ1-4 | - | TRBV7-3 | few | CASSFKGRYEKLFF | TGTGCCAGCAGCTTTAAGGGGAGGTATGAAAAACTGTTTTTT
TRBJ1-5 | - | TRBV2 | - | CASSAPGSNQPQHF | TGTGCCAGCAGTGCTCCGGGTTCGAATCAGCCCCAGCATTTT
TRBJ2-5 | TRBD2 | TRBV27 | - | CASSLAGLGGEYF | TGTGCCAGCAGTTTAGCGGGCCTGGGGGGGGAGTACTTC
TRBJ2-2 | - | TRBV5-1 | once | CASSLGPSAGELFF | TGCGCCAGCAGCTTGGGGCCGTCGGCCGGGGAGCTGTTTTTT
TRBJ2-2 | - | TRBV5-1 | - | CASSLGAGTGELFF | TGCGCCAGCAGCTTGGGAGCAGGGACCGGGGAGCTGTTTTTT
TRBJ2-7 | TRBD1 | TRBV19 | - | CASSIQGASYEQYF | TGTGCCAGTAGTATACAGGGGGCTTCCTACGAGCAGTACTTC
TRBJ1-4 | - | TRBV5-1 | - | CASSYMGINEKLFF | TGCGCCAGCAGCTACATGGGGATCAACGAAAAACTGTTTTTT
TRBJ2-5 | - | TRBV14 | - | CASSQGVETQYF | TGTGCCAGCAGCCAAGGGGTCGAGACCCAGTACTTC
TRBJ2-3 | - | TRBV18 | - | CASSLQTAGDTQYF | TGTGCCAGCTCACTACAGACAGCAGGGGATACGCAGTATTTT
TRBJ2-1 | TRBD2 | TRBV9 | - | CASSGSGVPSYNEQFF | TGTGCCAGCAGCGGTAGCGGGGTTCCATCCTACAATGAGCAGTTCTTC
TRBJ1-3 | - | TRBV25-1 | - | CASSEMGASGNTIYF | TGTGCCAGCAGTGAAATGGGGGCCTCTGGAAACACCATATATTTT
TRBJ2-1 | TRBD2 | TRBV5-1 | - | CASSSLAGVSNEQFF | TGCGCCAGCAGCTCACTAGCGGGGGTTTCCAATGAGCAGTTCTTC
TRBJ2-7 | TRBD1 | TRBV7-8 | once | CASSLSAGTGAYEQYF | TGTGCCAGCAGCTTGTCAGCCGGGACAGGGGCCTACGAGCAGTACTTC
TRBJ2-1 | - | TRBV5-1 | - | CASSFGRSSYNEQFF | TGCGCCAGCAGCTTCGGGAGAAGCTCCTACAATGAGCAGTTCTTC
TRBJ1-4 | TRBD1 | TRBV6-1 | - | CASSLDRGPEKLFF | TGTGCCAGCAGTTTAGACAGGGGGCCTGAAAAACTGTTTTTT
TRBJ1-5 | - | TRBV5-1 | - | CASSLGTYADQPQHF | TGCGCCAGCAGCTTGGGGACCTACGCGGATCAGCCCCAGCATTTT
TRBJ1-2 | - | TRBV6-5 | - | CASSSGVRGMGYTF | TGTGCCAGCAGTTCGGGCGTTCGGGGGATGGGCTACACCTTC
TRBJ2-6 | - | TRBV5-1 | - | CASSLARMRGANVLTF | TGCGCCAGCAGCTTGGCCCGAATGAGGGGGGCCAACGTCCTGACTTTC
TRBJ2-7 | TRBD1 | TRBV6-6 | - | CASSYGTGAHEQYF | TGTGCCAGCAGTTACGGGACAGGGGCTCACGAGCAGTACTTC
TRBJ2-1 | TRBD2 | TRBV5-1 | - | CASSPWTSGGAYNEQFF | TGCGCCAGCAGCCCCTGGACTAGCGGGGGGGCCTACAATGAGCAGTTCTTC
TRBJ2-7 | - | TRBV19 | few | CASSGRGGYEQYF | TGTGCCAGTAGTGGGCGGGGAGGCTACGAGCAGTACTTC
TRBJ2-1 | TRBD2 | TRBV14 | - | CASSEGLAGFYEQFF | TGTGCCAGCAGCGAAGGACTAGCGGGGTTTTATGAGCAGTTCTTC
TRBJ2-5 | TRBD1 | TRBV19 | - | CASSTGQGGQETQYF | TGTGCCAGTAGTACAGGACAGGGTGGTCAAGAGACCCAGTACTTC
TRBJ1-5 | - | TRBV10-1 | - | CASSETVRAGQPQHF | TGCGCCAGCAGTGAAACGGTCAGGGCTGGTCAGCCCCAGCATTTT
TRBJ1-2 | TRBD1 | TRBV5-1 | once | CASSSGQGNYGYTF | TGCGCCAGCAGCTCCGGACAGGGTAACTATGGCTACACCTTC
TRBJ1-6 | - | TRBV21-1 | - | CASNPGRENSPLHF | TGTGCCAGCAACCCCGGACGGGAGAATTCACCCCTCCACTTT
TRBJ1-3 | - | TRBV7-8 | - | CASSLNSGNTIYF | TGTGCCAGCAGCTTAAATTCTGGAAACACCATATATTTT
TRBJ2-4 | - | TRBV27 | - | CASRTFRTAKNIQYF | TGTGCCAGCAGAACCTTTCGGACAGCCAAAAACATTCAGTACTTC
TRBJ2-5 | - | TRBV9 | - | CASSAPGDWETQYF | TGTGCCAGCAGCGCCCCAGGGGACTGGGAGACCCAGTACTTC
TRBJ1-2 | - | TRBV7-9 | once | CASSSNFKAVGGYTF | TGTGCCAGCAGCTCTAACTTCAAGGCGGTTGGTGGCTACACCTTC
TRBJ2-1 | - | TRBV6-5 | - | CASRDRAYNEQFF | TGTGCCAGCAGGGACCGCGCCTACAATGAGCAGTTCTTC
TRBJ2-7 | - | TRBV5-1 | - | CASSLGVAEEQYF | TGCGCCAGCTCCTTGGGGGTGGCAGAGGAGCAGTACTTC
TRBJ1-4 | - | TRBV2 | - | CASSLNMNEKLFF | TGTGCCAGCAGTCTGAATATGAATGAAAAACTGTTTTTT
TRBJ2-2 | TRBD2 | TRBV7-9 | - | CASSPRGGGTGELFF | TGTGCCAGCAGCCCCCGGGGGGGCGGCACCGGGGAGCTGTTTTTT
TRBJ1-5 | TRBD1 | TRBV18 | - | CASRQGNNQPQHF | TGTGCCAGCCGACAGGGTAACAATCAGCCCCAGCATTTT
TRBJ1-6 | - | TRBV7-9 | - | CASTVLDGVNSPLHF | TGTGCCAGCACCGTACTAGACGGGGTAAATTCACCCCTCCACTTT
TRBJ2-5 | - | TRBV4-2 | - | CASSQDSLPVETQYF | TGTGCCAGCAGCCAAGATTCCCTACCCGTGGAGACCCAGTACTTC
TRBJ2-7 | - | TRBV7-8 | - | CASSLYTMGEQYF | TGTGCCAGCAGCTTATATACTATGGGCGAGCAGTACTTC
TRBJ1-6 | - | TRBV7-8 | - | CASSLEGSSYNSPLHF | TGTGCCAGCAGCTTAGAAGGGAGCTCCTATAATTCACCCCTCCACTTT
TRBJ1-2 | - | TRBV19 | - | CASSIDRAGWAF | TGTGCCAGTAGTATAGATCGGGCGGGTTGGGCCTTC
TRBJ2-7 | TRBD1 | TRBV5-1 | - | CASSFEAGGAYEQYF | TGCGCCAGCAGCTTTGAGGCAGGGGGAGCCTACGAGCAGTACTTC
TRBJ2-1 | - | TRBV5-5 | - | CASSLDAGSNEQFF | TGTGCCAGCAGCTTGGATGCCGGGTCCAATGAGCAGTTCTTC
TRBJ1-2 | - | TRBV5-5 | - | CASGCISRKTYGYTF | TGTGCCAGCGGGTGTATTTCGCGAAAGACCTATGGCTACACCTTC
TRBJ1-1 | - | TRBV10-3 | - | CAISEGGRDTEAFF | TGTGCCATCAGTGAGGGGGGGCGGGACACTGAAGCTTTCTTT
TRBJ1-5 | - | TRBV7-8 | - | CASSLADSYSNQPQHF | TGTGCCAGCAGCTTAGCGGATTCATATAGCAATCAGCCCCAGCATTTT
TRBJ1-6 | - | TRBV19 | - | CACKEQTLNNSPLHF | TGTGCCTGCAAGGAACAGACTTTGAATAATTCACCCCTCCACTTT
TRBJ2-5 | - | TRBV25-1 | few | CASSQSGQLQETQYF | TGTGCCAGCAGTCAAAGTGGACAGCTCCAAGAGACCCAGTACTTC
TRBJ1-6 | - | TRBV2 | - | CASSDRYSPLHF | TGTGCCAGCAGTGACCGCTACTCACCCCTCCACTTT
TRBJ2-1 | TRBD1 | TRBV5-4 | - | CASSLDRGSYNEQFF | TGTGCCAGCAGCCTCGACAGGGGCTCCTACAATGAGCAGTTCTTC
TRBJ2-5 | - | TRBV6-5 | - | CASSYDARIVEETQYF | TGTGCCAGCAGTTACGACGCCAGGATAGTCGAAGAGACCCAGTACTTC
TRBJ1-1 | - | TRBV5-1 | - | CASSLAGGGDTEAFF | TGCGCCAGCAGCTTGGCCGGGGGTGGGGACACTGAAGCTTTCTTT